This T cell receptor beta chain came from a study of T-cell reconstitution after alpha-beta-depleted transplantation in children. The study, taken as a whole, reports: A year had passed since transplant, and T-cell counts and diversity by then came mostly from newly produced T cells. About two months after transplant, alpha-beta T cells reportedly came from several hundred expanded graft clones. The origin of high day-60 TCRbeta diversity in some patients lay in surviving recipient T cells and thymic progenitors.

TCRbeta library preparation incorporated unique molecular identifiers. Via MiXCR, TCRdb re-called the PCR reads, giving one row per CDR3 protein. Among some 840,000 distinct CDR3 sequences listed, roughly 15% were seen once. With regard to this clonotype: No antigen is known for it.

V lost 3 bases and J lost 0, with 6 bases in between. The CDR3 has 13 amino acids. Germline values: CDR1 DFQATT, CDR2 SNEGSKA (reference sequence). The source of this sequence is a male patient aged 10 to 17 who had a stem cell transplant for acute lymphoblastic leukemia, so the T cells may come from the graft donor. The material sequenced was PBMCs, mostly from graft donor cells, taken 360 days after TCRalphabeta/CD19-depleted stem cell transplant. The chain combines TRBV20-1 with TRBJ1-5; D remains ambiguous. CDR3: CSARKDSNQPQHF. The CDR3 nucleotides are TGCAGTGCTAGGAAGGATAGCAATCAGCCCCAGCATTTT.